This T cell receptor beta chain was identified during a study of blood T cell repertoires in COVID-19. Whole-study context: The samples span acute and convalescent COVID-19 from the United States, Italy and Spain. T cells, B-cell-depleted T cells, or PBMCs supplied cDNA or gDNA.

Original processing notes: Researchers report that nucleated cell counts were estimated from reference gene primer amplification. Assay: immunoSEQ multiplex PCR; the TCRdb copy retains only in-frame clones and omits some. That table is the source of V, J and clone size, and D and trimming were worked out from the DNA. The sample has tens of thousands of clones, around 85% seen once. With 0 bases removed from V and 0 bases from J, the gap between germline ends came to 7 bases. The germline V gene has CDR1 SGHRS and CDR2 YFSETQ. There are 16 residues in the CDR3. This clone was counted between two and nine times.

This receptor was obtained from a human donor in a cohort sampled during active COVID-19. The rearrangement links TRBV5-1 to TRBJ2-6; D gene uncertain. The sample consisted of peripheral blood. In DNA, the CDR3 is TGCGCCAGCAGCTTGGGTGTCTACTCTGGGGCCAACGTCCTGACTTTC. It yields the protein CASSLGVYSGANVLTF.